These 21 T cell receptor beta chains were sequenced from one sample in a study of T cell responses to AZD1222 COVID-19 vaccine. The repertoire was sequenced with immunoSEQ multiplex PCR; TCRdb's copy has only in-frame clones and lacks some. The table lists approximately 220,000 clones, 93% of them singletons. Source: peripheral blood, taken on day 0 of MenACWY control vaccination. The receptors were sampled from an adult in good health.

The chain couples TRBV2 to TRBJ1-1; weak D call: TRBD1 (5 bases). V dropped 6 bases and J dropped 4 bases, with 15 bases sitting between them. The CDR3 sequence is 14 residues long. Germline V CDR1 and CDR2: SNHLY, FYNNEI. CDR3 loop: CASRGRSGGTEAFF. The CDR3 DNA reads as TGTGCCAGCAGGGGGCGGTCGGGCGGCACTGAAGCTTTCTTT.

The chain uses TRBV12-5 and TRBJ2-1; D is possibly TRBD1 (6 bases). CDR1 and CDR2 from the germline V gene are LGHNT and FRNRAP. Trimming removed 4 bases from V and 7 bases from J, with 17 bases in between. The CDR3 is 15 amino acids. CDR3 sequence (DNA): TGTGCTAGTGGTTCAAGGGAACAGGGAAGAAATGAGCAGTTCTTC. It yields the protein CASGSREQGRNEQFF.

The J gene is TRBJ1-5, the V gene TRBV28; 9 bases are shared with TRBD1. Germline V lookup: CDR1 MDHEN, CDR2 SYDVKM. The CDR3 is 16 residues long. Losses at the gene ends were 4 bases for V and 7 bases for J; bases not matched to a gene: 11. The CDR3 reads CASSSPGQGSRQPQHF. Written as DNA, the CDR3 is TGTGCCAGCAGTTCGCCGGGACAGGGTTCGAGGCAGCCCCAGCATTTT.

The chain employs TRBV7-2 and TRBJ2-3, with TRBD2 matching over 8 bases. The CDR3 runs 14 residues. CDR1 and CDR2 (germline): SGHTA, FQGNSA. Losses at the gene ends were 5 bases for V and 2 bases for J; bases not matched to a gene: 3. CDR3 sequence (DNA): TGTGCCAGCAGCCTTAGCGGGGCCACAGATACGCAGTATTTT. This sequence encodes CASSLSGATDTQYF.

The chain employs TRBV2 and TRBJ1-5; 7 nucleotides match TRBD1. Germline V gene lookup returns CDR1 SNHLY and CDR2 FYNNEI. The V and J ends lost 5 bases and 5 bases, in that order; junction bases with no gene match: 9. The CDR3 extends over 15 amino acids. CDR3 region: CASSLDRVEYQPQHF. The CDR3, as DNA: TGTGCCAGCAGTCTAGACAGGGTCGAGTATCAGCCCCAGCATTTT.

The chain joins TRBV5-1 to TRBJ1-1, with D possibly being TRBD1 (6 bases). The CDR3 length is 15 residues. Trimming shortened V by 0 bases and J by 5 bases, and 14 bases separated the two germline ends. Germline V gene sequence: CDR1 SGHRS, CDR2 YFSETQ. CDR3 sequence: CASSLEGFQGTEAFF. As DNA, the CDR3 is TGCGCCAGCAGCTTGGAAGGCTTTCAGGGGACTGAAGCTTTCTTT.

V usage is TRBV27 and J usage is TRBJ2-2; TRBD2 matches 7 bases. With V trimmed by 6 bases and J by 5 bases, 6 bases remained unmatched. The CDR3 is 14 amino acids. CDR1 is MNHEY, CDR2 SMNVEV, per germline (reference sequence). CDR3 in DNA: TGTGCCAGCAGACTAGCGAGATTAACCGGGGAGCTGTTTTTT. Amino acid sequence: CASRLARLTGELFF.

This rearrangement joins TRBV27 to TRBJ1-1; no firm D call. CDR1 MNHEY and CDR2 SMNVEV come from the germline V gene (reference sequence). V dropped 2 bases and J dropped 4 bases, with 8 bases sitting between them. This CDR3 region has 13 residues. CDR3 sequence (DNA): TGTGCCAGCAGTTTAAAGTGGGGCACTGAAGCTTTCTTT. Protein sequence: CASSLKWGTEAFF.

The chain joins TRBV11-2 to TRBJ1-4, with 7 bases that match TRBD1. The CDR3 has 15 amino acids. Germline-derived CDR1 and CDR2 are SGHAT and FQNNGV. The J segment lost 8 bases and the V segment lost 5 bases, leaving 11 bases of the junction unmatched. The CDR3 sequence is CASSARQGGKEKLFF. The CDR3 bases are TGTGCCAGCAGCGCGAGACAGGGAGGAAAAGAAAAACTGTTTTTT.

The chain recombines TRBV9 with TRBJ1-1; D possibly corresponds to TRBD1 (5 bases). The V gene lost 6 bases and the J gene lost 3 bases, with 15 bases spanning the gap. Germline values: CDR1 SGDLS, CDR2 YYNGEE. The CDR3 has 14 residues. The CDR3 DNA sequence: TGTGCCAGCAATGAGAACGGGGGTTACACTGAAGCTTTCTTT. Protein product: CASNENGGYTEAFF.

The chain combines TRBV10-1 with TRBJ2-7; D is unresolved. The CDR3 has 15 residues. Germline assignment: CDR1 WNHNN and CDR2 SYGVQD (reference sequence). The V gene lost 0 bases and the J gene lost 7 bases, with 16 bases spanning the gap. CDR3 coding DNA: TGCGCCAGCAGTGAGTCCGCGCTGGGTAGGAGAGAGCAGTACTTC. It yields the protein CASSESALGRREQYF.

This clone was counted a single time. The gene calls are TRBV4-2 and TRBJ1-1; D gene ambiguous. Germline V CDR1 and CDR2: LGHNA, YNFKEQ. The CDR3 consists of 15 residues. Trimming removed 0 bases at V and 4 bases at J, with 12 bases between. The CDR3 spells CASSQEAASPTEAFF. CDR3 nucleotides: TGTGCCAGCAGCCAAGAAGCAGCCTCTCCCACTGAAGCTTTCTTT.

Comment on this clone: One end of the junction does not line up with germline, which may come from a read error. The chain is built from TRBV7-2 and TRBJ1-2; D remains ambiguous. Germline V CDR1 and CDR2: SGHTA, FQGNSA. The length of the CDR3 is 14 residues. The CDR3 sequence is CASSLSSPGTHPFF. As DNA, the CDR3 is TGTGCCAGCAGCTTAAGCTCCCCGGGTACACACCCCTTCTTC.

The genes are TRBV5-6 and TRBJ1-1; D not resolved. The germline gives CDR1 SGHDT, CDR2 YYEEEE. V was clipped by 0 bases and J by 0 bases, with 12 bases between them. The CDR3 has 16 amino acids. The CDR3 DNA reads as TGTGCCAGCAGCTTGGGAGCCGGCGGCATGAACACTGAAGCTTTCTTT. It translates to CASSLGAGGMNTEAFF.

The rearrangement links TRBV14 to TRBJ2-7; no reliable D call. CDR3 size: 12 residues. Trimming removed 5 bases at V and 3 bases at J, with 8 bases between. Germline V gives CDR1 SGHDN, CDR2 FVKESK. CDR3 protein: CASSGQFYEQYF. The CDR3 nucleotides are TGTGCCAGCAGCGGGCAGTTCTACGAGCAGTACTTC.

This chain uses TRBV19 with TRBJ1-6; a weak D match, TRBD1 (5 bases). The ends were cut back, 6 bases at V and 11 bases at J, with 20 bases in the middle. The CDR3 is 15 amino acids. Germline V lookup: CDR1 LNHDA, CDR2 SQIVND (reference sequence). The chain's CDR3 is CASSRIQGEWAPLHF. The CDR3 DNA is TGTGCCAGTAGCCGTATCCAGGGTGAGTGGGCACCCCTCCACTTT.

The chain combines TRBV30 with TRBJ2-2; 7 nucleotides line up with TRBD2. CDR3 size: 13 residues. V dropped 5 bases and J dropped 0; count of bases not matched to a gene: 0. Germline CDR1 GTSNPN, CDR2 SVGIG (reference sequence). Written as DNA, the CDR3 is TGTGCCTGGCTAGCGGCGAACACCGGGGAGCTGTTTTTT. Translated: CAWLAANTGELFF.

The genes are TRBV11-2 and TRBJ2-1; D not resolved. The CDR3 totals 16 residues. Between the trimmed V and J ends, which lost 6 bases and 4 bases, there was a span of 19 bases. The germline V gene has CDR1 SGHAT and CDR2 FQNNGV. CDR3 amino acids: CASRPLETASYNEQFF. The CDR3 bases are TGTGCCAGCAGACCACTGGAAACAGCGAGTTACAATGAGCAGTTCTTC.

The chain joins TRBV19 to TRBJ1-5, with TRBD1 matching 7 bases. With V trimmed by 7 bases and J by 3 bases, 12 bases remained unmatched. CDR1 and CDR2 from the germline V gene are LNHDA and SQIVND (reference sequence). The length of the CDR3 is 16 residues. CDR3: CASTYWTGLTNQPQHF. The CDR3 DNA reads TGTGCCAGTACCTACTGGACAGGACTTACCAATCAGCCCCAGCATTTT.

The CDR3 nucleotides are TGCGCCAGCAGCTCGGGACTAGCGGGGGGGATAAGCACAGATACGCAGTATTTT. Its translation: CASSSGLAGGISTDTQYF. This chain joins TRBV5-1 and TRBJ2-3; 16 bases map to TRBD2. This CDR3 spans 18 amino acids. V was clipped by 3 bases and J by 0 bases; unmatched bases: 4. Germline loops: CDR1 SGHRS, CDR2 YFSETQ.

This clone was observed a handful of times. J is TRBJ2-1 and V is TRBV28; D possibly corresponds to TRBD2 (6 bases). The CDR3 runs to 15 residues. Germline V gives CDR1 MDHEN, CDR2 SYDVKM. Trimming cost V 5 bases and J 1 base, with 12 bases left between them. CDR3 region: CASSVGGGSYNEQFF. In DNA, the CDR3 is TGTGCCAGCAGTGTAGGTGGAGGGTCCTACAATGAGCAGTTCTTC.